This T cell receptor beta chain was obtained from a study of blood T cell repertoires in COVID-19. Looking at the study overall: The samples span acute and convalescent COVID-19 from the United States, Italy and Spain.

The germline V gene has CDR1 LNHDA and CDR2 SQIVND (reference sequence). Unmatched junction bases numbered 3, after V lost 8 bases and J lost 4 bases. There are 12 residues in the CDR3. The table came from immunoSEQ multiplex PCR; TCRdb's copy has only in-frame clones and leaves some out. The table shows almost 300,000 clones, with approximately 86% occurring only once. The rearrangement joins TRBV19 to TRBJ1-2; TRBD1 matches at 8 bases. The sample comprised peripheral blood. The clonotype was recovered from an older man with acute or convalescent COVID-19. CDR3: CASSGGFYGYTF. In DNA form, the CDR3 reads TGTGCCAGTTCAGGGGGCTTCTATGGCTACACCTTC.